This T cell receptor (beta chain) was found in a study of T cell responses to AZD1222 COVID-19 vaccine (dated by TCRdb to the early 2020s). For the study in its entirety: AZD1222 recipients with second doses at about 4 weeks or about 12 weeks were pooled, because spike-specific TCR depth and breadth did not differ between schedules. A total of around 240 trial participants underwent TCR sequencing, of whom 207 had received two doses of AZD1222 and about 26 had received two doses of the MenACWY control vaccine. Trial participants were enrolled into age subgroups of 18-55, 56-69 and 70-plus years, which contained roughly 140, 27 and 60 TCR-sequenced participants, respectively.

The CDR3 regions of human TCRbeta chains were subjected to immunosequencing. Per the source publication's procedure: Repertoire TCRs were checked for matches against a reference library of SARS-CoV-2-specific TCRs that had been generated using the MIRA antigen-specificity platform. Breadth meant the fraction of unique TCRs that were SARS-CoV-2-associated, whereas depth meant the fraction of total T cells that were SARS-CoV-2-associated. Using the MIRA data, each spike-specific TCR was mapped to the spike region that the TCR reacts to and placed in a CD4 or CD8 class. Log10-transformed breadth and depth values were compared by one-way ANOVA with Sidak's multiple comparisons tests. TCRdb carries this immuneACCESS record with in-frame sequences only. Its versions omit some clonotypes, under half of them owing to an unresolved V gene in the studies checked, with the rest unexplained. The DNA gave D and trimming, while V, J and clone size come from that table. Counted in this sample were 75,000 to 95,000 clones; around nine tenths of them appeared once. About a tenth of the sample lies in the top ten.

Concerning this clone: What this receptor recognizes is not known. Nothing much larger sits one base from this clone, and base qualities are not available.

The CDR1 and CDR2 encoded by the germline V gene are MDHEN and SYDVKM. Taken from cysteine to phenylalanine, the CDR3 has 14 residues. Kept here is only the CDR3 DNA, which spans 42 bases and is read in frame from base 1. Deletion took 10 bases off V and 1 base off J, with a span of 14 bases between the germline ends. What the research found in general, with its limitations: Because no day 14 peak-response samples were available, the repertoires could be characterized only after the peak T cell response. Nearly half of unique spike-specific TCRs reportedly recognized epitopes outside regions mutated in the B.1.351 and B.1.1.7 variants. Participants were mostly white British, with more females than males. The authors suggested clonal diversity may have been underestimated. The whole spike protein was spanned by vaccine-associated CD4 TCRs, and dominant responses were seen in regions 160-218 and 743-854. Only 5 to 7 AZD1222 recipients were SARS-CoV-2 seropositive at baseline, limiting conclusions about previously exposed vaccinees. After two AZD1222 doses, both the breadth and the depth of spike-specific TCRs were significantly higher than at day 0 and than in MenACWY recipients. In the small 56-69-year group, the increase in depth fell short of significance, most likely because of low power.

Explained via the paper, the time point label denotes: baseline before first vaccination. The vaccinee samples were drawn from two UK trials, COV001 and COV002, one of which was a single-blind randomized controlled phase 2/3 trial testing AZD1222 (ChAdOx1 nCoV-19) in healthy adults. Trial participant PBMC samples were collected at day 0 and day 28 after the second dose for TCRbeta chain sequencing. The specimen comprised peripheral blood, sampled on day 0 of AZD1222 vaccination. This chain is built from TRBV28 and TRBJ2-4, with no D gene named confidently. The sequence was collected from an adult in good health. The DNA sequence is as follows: TGTGCCACAGAGTACAACAATGCCAAAAACATTCAGTACTTC. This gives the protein CATEYNNAKNIQYF.